This TCR beta chain was identified in a study of OX40 agonist ivuxolimab in advanced cancers. This CDR3 spans 16 amino acids. V shed 2 bases and J 0 bases; nucleotides not matched to a gene: 4. The V gene's germline CDR1 is MRHNA and CDR2 SNTAGT. Remarks on this clone: Its matching antigen is unknown.

Regarding the study as a whole: CD4+ and CD8+ blood T cells expanded clonally by week 6 at 0.1 to 3.0 mg/kg. Low clonal expansion, among the lowest seen, marked partial responders at 0.1-3.0 mg/kg.

Profiled with immunoSEQ multiplex PCR; TCRdb holds only in-frame clones, not every one. The repertoire holds approximately 73,000 clones, with 85% to 90% as singletons. This material consisted of CD4+ or CD8+ T cells sorted from blood, taken in a trial of the OX40 agonist ivuxolimab. This rearrangement joins TRBV6-4 to TRBJ2-3, with 8 bases that match TRBD2. The TCR comes from an adult with an advanced solid tumor such as melanoma, head and neck, liver or kidney cancer. The DNA of the CDR3 is TGTGCCAGCAGTGACGTGGCTAGCGGGAGCACAGATACGCAGTATTTT. The encoded protein is CASSDVASGSTDTQYF.